Sequencing of this T cell receptor (beta chain) was carried out in a study of graft-versus-host responses after intestinal transplantation. Study-wide findings and caveats: Some GvH clones were seen earlier in gut or blood, suggesting intestinal origin.

With 6 bases removed from V and 2 bases from J, the gap between germline ends came to 14 bases. Germline assignment: CDR1 LNHNV and CDR2 YYDKDF (reference sequence). This CDR3 is 15 amino acids long. Of note for this clone: The antigen is undetermined.

Assay: immunoSEQ multiplex PCR; the TCRdb copy retains only in-frame clones and omits some. The data show around 100,000 clones, just over 90% seen once. Sample: unstimulated CD4+ T cells sorted from spleen or lymph node cells, taken before transplant. The sequence came from a human donor who was the organ donor for an intestinal transplant. The chain is built from TRBV15 and TRBJ1-3; D not certain. CDR3: CATSLRTVAGNTIYF. The CDR3 region has the DNA TGTGCCACCAGTCTTAGGACTGTCGCTGGAAACACCATATATTTT.